This T cell receptor beta chain was recorded in a study of molecular identifiers for immune sequencing clone quantification listed by TCRdb under 2018. General notes on the study: For a replicate experiment, the RNA from either about 20,000 or 100,000 naive CD8 T cells was divided into five aliquots, and four of those aliquots went on to sequencing. This methods study benchmarked molecular-identifier clustering-based TCR repertoire sequencing (MIDCIRS) and TCR RNA copy counting, using CD8 T cells to do so.

Comment on this clonotype: Its cognate antigen has yet to be identified. The record has no base qualities; no much larger clone is one base away.

The library was built by means of PCR. Instrument on record: Illumina HiSeq 4000. Bulk TCR libraries were prepared as previously described, using TCR primers listed in Table S5. The Qiagen AllPrep DNA/RNA kit was used to purify total RNA. Before analysis, reads from multiple sequencing runs of the same library were pooled. Processing in the source paper ran as follows. Reads were retained only if an exact TCR constant sequence was present, and the retained reads were trimmed to 150 nt and grouped according to their 12-nt molecular barcodes. Within each barcode group, reads were sub-clustered at a 15% Levenshtein threshold, and quality-weighted consensus sequences were built per RNA molecule. Non-functional sequences were excluded, and lower-count sequences lying one edit away from another sequence were also excluded. Based on fitting two negative binomial distributions, any barcode sub-cluster with under 20% of the maximum read count was discarded. Using fastp trimming at Q25 and MiXCR clonotype assembly, TCRdb reanalyzed the public sequencing data and kept in-frame beta chains. Rows are combined by CDR3 protein, so each entry shows the most common genes and DNA. The V and J calls here are based on TCRdb, not the publication. Here the sample has around 460,000 distinct CDR3 sequences; about a fifth occur a single time. The ten largest clones represent approximately 0.84% of the sample.

What the work shows at the level of the full study, not this receptor alone: Spiked-in Jurkat TCR RNA (about 10 copies' worth), which is not part of the donor repertoire, was contained in the naive libraries. Modeling estimated 2.5 to 3.5 recovered TCR RNA copies per cell, compared with about 9.3 by digital PCR, which implies around 30% capture efficiency. When barcode sub-clustering was left out, chimeric consensus sequences inflated TCR diversity, with chimeras reaching as high as 47%. Clones above 20 RNA copies held over 97% of molecules in CMV-specific effector cells but under 1% in naive cells. Spiked-in Jurkat TCR RNA equal to a single cell's worth was reported to be detectable even within 1,100,000 naive CD8 T cells. Highly expanded clone sizes could be underestimated because identical TCR molecules may share a barcode.

There are 13 amino acids in the CDR3, from cysteine to phenylalanine inclusive. The only DNA kept is the CDR3, 39 bases in frame from the first base. V is shortened by 6 bases, J by 5 bases, and the region joining them spans 13 bases. CDR1 and CDR2 (MNHEY, SMNVEV) derive from the germline V gene (reference sequence). Libraries of naive CD8 T cells were generated from roughly 18,000 to 920,000 sorted cells, with 10%, 30% or 50% of the purified RNA used. Naive CD8 T cells were FACS-sorted as CD8+CD4-CCR7+CD45RA+ on a BD FACSAria II into RLT Plus buffer. To test detection sensitivity, Jurkat RNA equal to ten TCR copies was added to samples of roughly 19,000-1,100,000 naive CD8 T cells. CD8 T cells were enriched with RosetteSep CD8+ T Cell Enrichment Cocktail and Ficoll-Paque, followed by ACK red cell lysis.

Source material: naive CD8+ T cells from blood, with Jurkat cell RNA spiked in. Reading the label with the study, this specimen's cell subset or site is: FACS-sorted CD8+CD4-CCR7+CD45RA+ naive T cells. The chain was built from TRBV27 and TRBJ1-1, with no confidently assigned D gene. This sequence originates from a human donor in good health. Some libraries in this study had Jurkat cell RNA spiked in. The CDR3 region: CASRYDLGTEAFF. The DNA sequence is as follows: TGTGCCAGCAGATATGACCTGGGGACTGAAGCTTTCTTT.